This entry is about one TCR beta chain. This entry belongs to a study of T-cell reconstitution after alpha-beta-depleted transplantation in children. A library of TCRbeta sequences, prepared with unique molecular identifiers, was generated. TCRdb reanalysed the PCR reads using MiXCR and keeps one entry per CDR3 protein. The table records about 200,000 distinct CDR3 sequences, about 7% of them present only once. The germline gives CDR1 DFQATT, CDR2 SNEGSKA (reference sequence). CDR3 length: 16 residues. V lost 3 bases to trimming and J lost 2 bases, with 20 bases between them. This sequence originates from a boy younger than 10 with acute lymphoblastic leukemia, due to receive a stem cell transplant. V and J are TRBV20-1 and TRBJ2-7; tentatively, D is TRBD1 or TRBD2 (6 bases each). Sequences were derived from PBMCs, sampled before TCRalphabeta/CD19-depleted stem cell transplant. The CDR3 region has the DNA TGCAGTGCTAGTCAACACCCCGGGGGCAGAGCCTACGAGCAGTACTTC. Its protein product is CSASQHPGGRAYEQYF.